This is a list of T cell receptor beta chains from one sample in a study of Graves' ophthalmopathy and Graves' hyperthyroidism. MiXCR, run by TCRdb on the multiplex PCR reads, gives a single entry per CDR3 protein. The repertoire holds roughly 170,000 distinct CDR3 sequences, with roughly 36% as singletons. The specimen was peripheral blood. The receptors stem from a man aged 30 to 39 with Graves' ophthalmopathy. The CDR3 runs from the conserved cysteine through the conserved F or W. The D gene is left open where the match is weak. A row's size may be missing; if present it is once, few, many or a size class.

>TRBV6-2/TRBV6-3|-|many|TRBJ2-5
CASSYVGETQYF
TGTGCCAGCAGTTACGTCGGGGAGACCCAGTACTTC
>TRBV27|-|many|TRBJ1-3
CASGPASGNTIYF
TGTGCCAGCGGGCCTGCCTCGGGAAACACCATATATTTT
>TRBV12-3/TRBV12-4|TRBD1|-|TRBJ1-1
CASSWGQGKNTEAFF
TGTGCCAGTAGTTGGGGACAGGGGAAGAACACTGAAGCTTTCTTT
>TRBV7-2|TRBD1|-|TRBJ1-6
CASSLGGQPNSPLHF
TGTGCCAGCAGCTTAGGGGGACAGCCTAATTCACCCCTCCACTTT
>TRBV20-1|TRBD1|-|TRBJ1-2
CSARGQDAFGDGYTF
TGCAGTGCTCGGGGACAGGACGCGTTTGGAGATGGCTACACCTTC
>TRBV12-3/TRBV12-4|TRBD1|-|TRBJ2-7
CASSSLGDSQGGQYF
TGTGCCAGCAGTTCCTTAGGGGACAGCCAGGGCGGGCAGTACTTC
>TRBV6-1|TRBD1|-|TRBJ1-5
CASSGGTGENQPQHF
TGTGCCAGCAGCGGGGGGACAGGGGAGAATCAGCCCCAGCATTTT
>TRBV6-1|-|-|TRBJ1-6
CASTPGIADSPLHF
TGTGCCAGTACCCCGGGAATCGCCGATTCACCCCTCCACTTT
>TRBV19|-|many|TRBJ1-5
CASLGGQGQPQHF
TGTGCCAGTCTAGGGGGTCAGGGTCAGCCCCAGCATTTT
>TRBV6-2/TRBV6-3|-|many|TRBJ1-3
CASNTGTKFGNTIYF
TGTGCCAGCAACACCGGGACAAAGTTTGGAAACACCATATATTTT
>TRBV12-3/TRBV12-4|TRBD2|few|TRBJ2-7
CASTFGTTREQYF
TGTGCCAGCACCTTCGGGACTACGAGAGAGCAGTACTTC
>TRBV12-3/TRBV12-4|-|many|TRBJ2-2
CASSLRGRAAGELFF
TGTGCCAGCAGTTTAAGGGGGAGGGCGGCCGGGGAGCTGTTTTTT
>TRBV18|-|many|TRBJ2-5
CASSPQRGEETQYF
TGTGCCAGCTCGCCACAAAGGGGGGAAGAGACCCAGTACTTC
>TRBV11-2|TRBD2|once|TRBJ2-5
CASSLGILAGGQETQYF
TGTGCCAGCAGCTTGGGGATACTAGCGGGGGGTCAAGAGACCCAGTACTTC
>TRBV6-2/TRBV6-3|-|-|TRBJ1-1
CASSFTRGMNTEAFF
TGTGCCAGCAGTTTTACCAGGGGAATGAACACTGAAGCTTTCTTT
>TRBV5-6|-|-|TRBJ1-6
CASSSGRHNSPLHF
TGTGCCAGCAGCTCGGGACGGCATAATTCACCCCTCCACTTT
>TRBV6-5|-|-|TRBJ1-5
CASSYSSGIQPQHF
TGTGCCAGCAGTTACTCGTCAGGTATTCAGCCCCAGCATTTT
>TRBV15|-|-|TRBJ1-2
CATSNRGRPEGYTF
TGTGCCACCAGCAACCGAGGACGGCCTGAGGGCTACACCTTC
>TRBV30|TRBD1|many|TRBJ2-4
CAYDRGRGNIQYF
TGTGCCTACGACAGGGGGCGCGGGAACATTCAGTACTTC
>TRBV6-1|TRBD2|many|TRBJ2-5
CASREGLGGTETQYF
TGTGCCAGCAGGGAGGGACTAGGGGGGACCGAGACCCAGTACTTC
>TRBV9|TRBD2|-|TRBJ2-7
CASSVEGSGVYEQYF
TGTGCCAGCAGCGTAGAGGGTAGCGGGGTCTACGAGCAGTACTTC
>TRBV3-1|-|many|TRBJ1-1
CASGSQGDTEAFF
TGTGCCAGCGGCTCACAGGGTGACACTGAAGCTTTCTTT
>TRBV6-1|-|-|TRBJ1-1
CASRVFGGPEAFF
TGTGCCAGCAGAGTTTTCGGGGGGCCCGAAGCTTTCTTT
>TRBV20-1|-|-|TRBJ2-7
CSAEVASSSYEQYF
TGCAGTGCTGAGGTGGCCTCGAGCTCCTACGAGCAGTACTTC
>TRBV4-2|TRBD1|-|TRBJ2-5
CASSLDRDRKETQYF
TGTGCCAGCAGTCTCGACAGGGACCGAAAAGAGACCCAGTACTTC
>TRBV28|-|-|TRBJ1-5
CASNDRQPQHF
TGTGCCAGTAACGATAGGCAGCCCCAGCATTTT
>TRBV6-5|-|many|TRBJ1-1
CASSYSRTANTEAFF
TGTGCCAGCAGTTACTCCCGGACGGCGAACACTGAAGCTTTCTTT
>TRBV20-1|-|-|TRBJ1-2
CSASHSWGGYTF
TGCAGTGCTAGCCATAGTTGGGGGGGCTACACCTTC
>TRBV12-3/TRBV12-4|-|many|TRBJ2-7
CASTFGGSSYEQYF
TGTGCCAGCACCTTTGGGGGGAGCTCCTACGAGCAGTACTTC
>TRBV7-3|TRBD1|few|TRBJ2-5
CASSQQGNPETQYF
TGTGCCAGCAGCCAACAGGGGAATCCAGAGACCCAGTACTTC
>TRBV15|-|-|TRBJ1-6
CATSKGDGSYNSPLHF
TGTGCCACCAGCAAAGGGGACGGAAGCTATAATTCACCCCTCCACTTT
>TRBV9|TRBD1|many|TRBJ2-7
CASSPGDSSYEQYF
TGTGCCAGCAGCCCCGGGGACAGCTCCTACGAGCAGTACTTC
>TRBV25-1|-|few|TRBJ2-7
CASSDAGLSYEQYF
TGTGCCAGCAGTGACGCGGGACTCTCCTACGAGCAGTACTTC
>TRBV12-3/TRBV12-4|TRBD1|-|TRBJ2-1
CASSQTGVGYEQFF
TGTGCCAGCAGCCAAACAGGGGTAGGCTACGAGCAGTTCTTC
>TRBV7-2|-|-|TRBJ2-7
CASSLAGNYEQYF
TGTGCCAGCAGCTTAGCCGGCAATTACGAGCAGTACTTC
>TRBV20-1|TRBD2|many|TRBJ2-5
CSARLAGVEETQYF
TGCAGTGCCCGACTAGCGGGAGTCGAAGAGACCCAGTACTTC
>TRBV27|-|-|TRBJ1-1
CASGLSSAEAFF
TGTGCCAGCGGATTAAGTAGCGCTGAAGCTTTCTTT
>TRBV2|TRBD2|many|TRBJ2-5
CASSEVLVGGPGETQYF
TGTGCCAGCAGTGAGGTACTAGTGGGAGGGCCGGGAGAGACCCAGTACTTC
>TRBV30|-|many|TRBJ2-7
CAWDDSYEQYF
TGTGCCTGGGATGACAGCTACGAGCAGTACTTC
>TRBV28|TRBD1|-|TRBJ1-1
CASSLLESIQGVRAEAFF
TGTGCCAGCAGTTTATTGGAGTCCATTCAGGGGGTAAGGGCTGAAGCTTTCTTT
>TRBV12-3/TRBV12-4|-|many|TRBJ1-5
CASSLETAAYSNQPQHF
TGTGCCAGCAGTTTAGAAACGGCAGCATATAGCAATCAGCCCCAGCATTTT
>TRBV28|TRBD1|many|TRBJ2-7
CASRPGTGPSYEQYF
TGTGCCAGCAGACCCGGGACAGGACCCTCCTACGAGCAGTACTTC
>TRBV6-1|TRBD2|many|TRBJ2-3
CASSETSGSSTDTQYF
TGTGCCAGCAGTGAAACTAGCGGGAGTAGCACAGATACGCAGTATTTT
>TRBV11-1|TRBD1|many|TRBJ2-1
CASSLGTGRYNEQFF
TGTGCCAGCAGCTTAGGGACAGGGCGATACAATGAGCAGTTCTTC
>TRBV5-1|-|-|TRBJ1-1
CASSFGAPNTEAFF
TGCGCCAGCAGCTTTGGGGCCCCGAACACTGAAGCTTTCTTT
>TRBV12-3/TRBV12-4|-|-|TRBJ1-3
CASGRGAGNTIYF
TGTGCCAGCGGGAGGGGAGCCGGAAACACCATATATTTT
>TRBV7-2|-|many|TRBJ2-7
CASSPWGSLEQYF
TGTGCCAGCAGCCCCTGGGGGTCGCTAGAGCAGTACTTC
>TRBV7-2|-|many|TRBJ1-2
CASSPTPGYGYTF
TGTGCCAGCAGCCCAACTCCGGGGTATGGCTACACCTTC
>TRBV28|-|many|TRBJ2-7
CASSREDEQYF
TGTGCCAGCAGTCGGGAAGACGAGCAGTACTTC
>TRBV12-3/TRBV12-4|-|many|TRBJ1-5
CASRDLSNQPQHF
TGTGCCAGCAGGGACCTTAGCAATCAGCCCCAGCATTTT
>TRBV5-1|TRBD1|-|TRBJ1-1
CASSFLDRETEAFF
TGCGCCAGCAGCTTTCTCGACAGGGAAACTGAAGCTTTCTTT
>TRBV11-1|TRBD1|many|TRBJ1-1
CASSLRGAPNRGITEAFF
TGTGCCAGCAGCCTCCGCGGGGCCCCGAACAGGGGAATCACTGAAGCTTTCTTT
>TRBV10-3|TRBD2|once|TRBJ2-5
CAIRGGLAGLETQYF
TGTGCCATCCGCGGGGGGCTAGCGGGATTAGAGACCCAGTACTTC